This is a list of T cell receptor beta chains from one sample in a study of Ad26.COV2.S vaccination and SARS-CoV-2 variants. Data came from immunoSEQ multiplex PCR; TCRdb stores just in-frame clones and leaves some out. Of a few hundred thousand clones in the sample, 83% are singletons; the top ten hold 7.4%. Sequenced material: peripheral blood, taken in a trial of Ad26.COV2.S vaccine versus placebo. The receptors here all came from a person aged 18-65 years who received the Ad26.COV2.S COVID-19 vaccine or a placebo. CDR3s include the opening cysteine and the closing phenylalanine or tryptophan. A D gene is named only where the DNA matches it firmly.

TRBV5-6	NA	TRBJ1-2	CASSFLDYGYTF
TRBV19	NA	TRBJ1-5	CASSIGEGTHSMPQHF
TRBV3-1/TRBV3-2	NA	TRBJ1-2	CASSQVVSYGYTF
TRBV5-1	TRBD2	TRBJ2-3	CASGRSGRTDTQYF
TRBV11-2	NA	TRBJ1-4	CASSPRGADEKLFF
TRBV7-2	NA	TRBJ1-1	CASSPRTQDTEAFF
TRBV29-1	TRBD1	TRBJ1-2	CSSWTGTYGYTF
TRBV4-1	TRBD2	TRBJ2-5	CASSQGGQRETGTQYF
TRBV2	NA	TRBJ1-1	CASSEGVMAFF
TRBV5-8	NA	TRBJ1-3	CASSLGGFSGNTIYF
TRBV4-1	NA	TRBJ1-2	CASSQLGLGGYTF
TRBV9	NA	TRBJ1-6	CASSVATNSPLHF
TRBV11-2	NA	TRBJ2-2	CASSSTRDIGELFF
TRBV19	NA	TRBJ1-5	CASSIGRGTISNQPQHF
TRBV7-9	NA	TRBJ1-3	CASSFGQEGNTIYF
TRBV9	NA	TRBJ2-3	CASSPGTTSTDTQYF
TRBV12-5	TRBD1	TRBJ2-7	CASGQGITYEQYF
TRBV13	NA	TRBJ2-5	CASSLAASWETQYF
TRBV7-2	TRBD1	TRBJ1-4	CASSLASDRDEKLFF
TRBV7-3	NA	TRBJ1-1	CASSLAGRNTEAFF
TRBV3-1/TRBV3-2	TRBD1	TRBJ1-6	CASSQGVLAGGLDNSPLHF